The 9 T cell receptor beta chains below come from one sample, sequenced in a study of T cells after yellow fever vaccination. TCRdb ran MiXCR on the 5' RACE reads and lists one entry per CDR3 protein. Here the sample spans 250,000 to 300,000 distinct CDR3 sequences, about 10% being singletons. The sample was CD4+ T cells sorted from PBMCs, taken 5 days after the yellow fever booster vaccination. The receptors were gathered from a man aged 18 to 30 who received the YFV17D yellow fever vaccine.

This clonotype was recorded a few times. The chain joins TRBV6-5 to TRBJ2-1; D is perhaps TRBD1 (5 bases). Germline V gene data show CDR1 as MNHEY and CDR2 as SVGAGI. The CDR3 runs to 13 residues. V was clipped by 4 bases and J by 5 bases, with 9 bases between them. CDR3 in DNA: TGTGCCAGCAGTTCGTCAGGGCACAATGAGCAGTTCTTC. This codes for CASSSSGHNEQFF.

This chain links TRBV25-1 with TRBJ1-6; D gene unclear. The V gene's germline CDR1 is MGHDK and CDR2 SYGVNS. The ends were cut back, 1 base at V and 6 bases at J, with 7 bases in the middle. This CDR3 region has 14 residues. The CDR3 protein is CASSESGFNSPLHF. The CDR3 bases are TGTGCCAGCAGTGAATCGGGTTTTAATTCACCCCTCCACTTT.

This clonotype was picked up a small number of times. The rearrangement joins TRBV7-2 to TRBJ2-1, with TRBD1 identical over 12 bases. This CDR3 is 15 amino acids long. V lost 5 bases, J lost 9 bases, and 8 bases stayed unmatched. Per germline, CDR1 SGHTA and CDR2 FQGNSA. The CDR3 DNA reads as TGTGCCAGCAGCCCAGGGACAGGGGGCTTTCTTGAGCAGTTCTTC. This sequence encodes CASSPGTGGFLEQFF.

This clonotype was recorded many times. V usage is TRBV5-1 and J usage is TRBJ2-1; 8 bases agree with TRBD1. The V gene's germline CDR1 is SGHRS and CDR2 YFSETQ. The CDR3 runs 14 residues. The J segment lost 8 bases and the V segment lost 3 bases, leaving 7 bases of the junction unmatched. CDR3 bases: TGCGCCAGCAGCTCTGTGACAGGGGTCGATGAGCAGTTCTTC. Amino acids: CASSSVTGVDEQFF.

This clonotype occurred a few times. V usage is TRBV7-2 and J usage is TRBJ1-4; D may be TRBD1 (5 bases). The ends were cut back, 6 bases at V and 11 bases at J, with 13 bases in the middle. The CDR3 has 12 residues. Germline V gene lookup returns CDR1 SGHTA and CDR2 FQGNSA. The CDR3 DNA reads TGTGCCAGCAGTCCAATGGCAGGGAAACTGTTTTTT. This encodes CASSPMAGKLFF. The variable domain in full, with the rest retrieved from reference TRBV7-2 and TRBJ1-4, is GAGVSQSPSNKVTEKGKDVELRCDPISGHTALYWYRQSLGQGLEFLIYFQGNSAPDKSGLPSDRFSAERTGGSVSTLTIQRTQQEDSAVYLCASSPMAGKLFFGSGTQLSVL.

This clonotype turned up a few times. The rearrangement uses TRBV7-2 and TRBJ1-2; D possibly corresponds to TRBD1 (5 bases). V lost 0 bases and J 4 bases, leaving 18 bases between the germline ends. The CDR3 has 17 amino acids. CDR1 and CDR2 (germline): SGHTA, FQGNSA. The CDR3 here is CASSLAVGLEGVYGYTF. CDR3 bases: TGTGCCAGCAGCTTAGCTGTAGGGCTCGAAGGGGTCTATGGCTACACCTTC. The full variable domain, rest sourced from reference TRBV7-2 and TRBJ1-2, is GAGVSQSPSNKVTEKGKDVELRCDPISGHTALYWYRQSLGQGLEFLIYFQGNSAPDKSGLPSDRFSAERTGGSVSTLTIQRTQQEDSAVYLCASSLAVGLEGVYGYTFGSGTRLTVV.

In its sample, this clonotype was seen many times. The chain joins TRBV12-3 or TRBV12-4 to TRBJ2-7; D possibly corresponds to TRBD1 (6 bases). Trimming stripped 5 bases from V and 0 bases from J, with 11 bases between. There are 14 residues in the CDR3. This CDR3 reads CASSPRGTSYEQYF. CDR3 sequence (DNA): TGTGCCAGCAGTCCCAGGGGTACCTCCTACGAGCAGTACTTC.

The V call is TRBV6-1, the J call TRBJ2-7; D not resolved. Germline CDR1 and CDR2: MNHNS and SASEGT. Trimming stripped 5 bases from V and 8 bases from J, with 13 bases between. The CDR3 has 12 residues. This chain's CDR3 is CASSLGRLKQYV. CDR3 sequence (DNA): TGTGCCAGCAGTCTAGGACGGTTGAAGCAGTACGTC.

The table lists this clonotype with a few counts. This rearrangement joins TRBV18 to TRBJ1-5; 9 positions match TRBD1. CDR3 length: 16 amino acids. Per germline, CDR1 KGHSH and CDR2 LQKENI. Losses at the gene ends were 4 bases for V and 5 bases for J; bases not matched to a gene: 9. CDR3 region: CASSHEDRGSYQPQHF. The CDR3 DNA sequence: TGTGCCAGCTCACATGAGGACAGGGGATCGTATCAGCCCCAGCATTTT.